This TCR beta chain was recovered during a study of identical twins. TCRdb ran MiXCR on the 5' RACE reads and lists one entry per CDR3 protein. The sample lists about 1.7 million distinct CDR3 sequences; more than 30% were seen once. There are a few counts of this clonotype. Trimming took 3 bases from V and 5 from J; bases not matched to a gene: 6. The CDR3 loop spans 15 amino acids. The germline CDR1 and CDR2 sequences are SGHRS and YFSETQ. The receptor was isolated from a newborn girl in good health. The sequenced sample consisted of cord blood. The chain employs TRBV5-1 and TRBJ2-1; 9 bases fit TRBD1. CDR3 sequence (DNA): TGCGCCAGCAGCTGGCGGGACAGGGTTAACAATGAGCAGTTCTTC. It yields the protein CASSWRDRVNNEQFF.